This T cell receptor beta chain is drawn from a study of T cells in Graves' hyperthyroidism and ophthalmopathy. Study information: At the time of initial diagnosis and before any treatment, peripheral blood was collected. The study's findings and limits: Researchers found most expanded thyroid clonotypes above 0.001 in blood as well.

With 5 bases removed from V and 0 bases from J, the gap between germline ends came to 11 bases. The CDR3 extends over 14 amino acids. Many counts were recorded for this clonotype. As yet, its antigen is unknown. RNA transcripts served as the template for amplifying TCR beta CDR3 regions. Initially, a first-round RT-PCR of the TCR CDR3 employed the HTBI primer set. TCRdb itself ran the multiplex PCR reads through MiXCR, one entry per CDR3 protein. The sample contains around 340,000 distinct CDR3 sequences, 15% to 20% of which appear only once. Patients were excluded for uncontrolled infection, other autoimmune disease, pregnancy or lactation. The diagnostic basis comprised clinical symptoms, serum thyroxine and TRAb, thyroid ultrasound and orbital computed tomography.

This receptor was taken from a woman in her thirties or forties with Graves' ophthalmopathy. Material for sequencing was blood. The chain couples TRBV12-3 or TRBV12-4 to TRBJ2-7; D gene uncertain. The CDR3 sequence is CASSRGSNSYEQYF. The CDR3 DNA sequence: TGTGCCAGCAGTCGAGGATCCAACTCCTACGAGCAGTACTTC.